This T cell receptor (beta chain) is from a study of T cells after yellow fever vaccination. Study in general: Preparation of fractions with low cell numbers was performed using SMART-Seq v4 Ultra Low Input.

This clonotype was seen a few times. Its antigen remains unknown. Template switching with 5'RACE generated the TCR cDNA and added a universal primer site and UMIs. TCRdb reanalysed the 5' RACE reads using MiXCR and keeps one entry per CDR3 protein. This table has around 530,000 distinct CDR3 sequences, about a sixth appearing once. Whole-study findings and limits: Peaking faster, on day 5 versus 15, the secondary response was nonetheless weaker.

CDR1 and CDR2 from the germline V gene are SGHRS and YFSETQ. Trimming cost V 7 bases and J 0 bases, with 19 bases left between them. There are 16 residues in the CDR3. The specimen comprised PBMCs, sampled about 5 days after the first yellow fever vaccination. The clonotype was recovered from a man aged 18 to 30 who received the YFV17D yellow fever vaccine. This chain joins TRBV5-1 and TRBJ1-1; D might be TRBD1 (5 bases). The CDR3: CASSQTGARMNTEAFF. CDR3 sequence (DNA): TGCGCCAGCTCCCAGACCGGGGCCCGAATGAACACTGAAGCTTTCTTT.